This TCR beta chain is drawn from a study of cytomegalovirus exposure and HLA in healthy donors. Study-level results: Earlier findings revealed that most TCR beta V segments proved productive either about 87% or about 30% of the time. Later genetic work tied a missense DCLRE1C variant to beta-chain V and J trimming.

On this clone itself: Its antigen is still unknown.

PCR amplification relied on 60 Vbeta primers (plus 13 Jbeta primers). Here immunoSEQ multiplex PCR was the method, and the copy in TCRdb shows in-frame clones only, minus some. The sample gives about 270,000 clones, just over 70% of which show up once; 2% to 2.5% is in the top ten. What was sequenced was PBMCs. The receptor was isolated from a female donor in good health and CMV-seronegative.

For the CDR3, the DNA is TGTGCCAGCATAAAAACCCTCCACTTT. It yields the protein CASIKTLHF. V gene TRBV21-1 combines with J gene TRBJ1-6. TRBV21-1 constitutes a pseudogene. The CDR3 runs 9 residues.